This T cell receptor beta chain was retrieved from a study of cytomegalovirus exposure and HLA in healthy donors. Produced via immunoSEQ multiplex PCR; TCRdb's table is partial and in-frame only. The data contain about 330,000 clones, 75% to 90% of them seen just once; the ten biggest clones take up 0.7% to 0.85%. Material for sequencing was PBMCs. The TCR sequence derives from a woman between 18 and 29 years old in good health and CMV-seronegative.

The CDR3 region is CASGGTEPNTEAFF. DNA for the CDR3: TGTGCCAGCGGGGGCACCGAACCGAACACTGAAGCTTTCTTT. The chain links TRBV28 to TRBJ1-1; D might be TRBD1 (6 bases). Germline CDR1 MDHEN, CDR2 SYDVKM. Trimming removed 8 bases at V and 1 base at J, with 14 bases between. This CDR3 spans 14 amino acids. Filled out from reference TRBV28 and TRBJ1-1, the complete variable domain reads DVKVTQSSRYLVKRTGEKVFLECVQDMDHENMFWYRQDPGLGLRLIYFSYDVKMKEKGDIPEGYSVSREKKERFSLILESASTNQTSMYLCASGGTEPNTEAFFGQGTRLTVV.